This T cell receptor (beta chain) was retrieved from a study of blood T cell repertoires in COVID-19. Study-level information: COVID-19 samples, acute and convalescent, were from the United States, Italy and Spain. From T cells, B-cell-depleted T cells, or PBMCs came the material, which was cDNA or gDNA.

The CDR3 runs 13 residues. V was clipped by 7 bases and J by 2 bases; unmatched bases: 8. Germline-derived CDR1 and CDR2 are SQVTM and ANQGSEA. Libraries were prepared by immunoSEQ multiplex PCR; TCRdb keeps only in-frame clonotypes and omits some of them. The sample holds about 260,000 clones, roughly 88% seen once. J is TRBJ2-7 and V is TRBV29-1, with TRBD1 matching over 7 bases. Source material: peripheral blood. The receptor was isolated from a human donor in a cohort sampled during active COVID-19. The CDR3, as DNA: TGCAGCGCCGAGGGGGCGCGGACCTACGAGCAGTACTTC. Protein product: CSAEGARTYEQYF.